The 21 T cell receptor beta chains in this list originate from one sample, sequenced in a study of lymphopenia after photon versus proton radiotherapy. The table came from immunoSEQ multiplex PCR; TCRdb's copy has only in-frame clones and leaves some out. The repertoire includes 150,000 to 200,000 clones, about nine tenths of them detected once, and less than 6% sits in the top ten. This specimen was peripheral blood, taken from a patient treated with photon-based radiotherapy. The receptor set was obtained from a man aged 50-60 years with gastric cancer.

The chain recombines TRBV7-6 with TRBJ2-3; D assignment may be TRBD1 or TRBD2 (7 bases each). V lost 0 bases to trimming and J lost 7 bases, with 17 bases between them. The CDR3 sequence is 16 residues long. Per the germline V gene, CDR1 is SGHVS and CDR2 is FNYEAQ. The CDR3 loop reads CASSLAASGTAYTQYF. The CDR3 DNA is TGTGCCAGCAGCTTAGCGGCGAGCGGGACAGCCTATACGCAGTATTTT.

CDR3 in amino acids: CSARMVSEAFF. DNA for the CDR3: TGCAGTGCTAGGATGGTCTCTGAAGCTTTCTTT. V usage is TRBV20-1 and J usage is TRBJ1-1; D unclear. The germline V and J ends were trimmed by 3 bases and 6 bases, with 8 bases remaining between them. CDR1 is DFQATT and CDR2 is SNEGSKA in the germline V gene (reference sequence). CDR3 length equals 11 residues.

The chain carries TRBV7-9 and TRBJ1-1, with 11 bases identical to TRBD1. Germline CDR1 and CDR2: SEHNR and FQNEAQ (reference sequence). V was pared by 5 bases and J by 7 bases, with 3 bases of the junction left unmatched. This CDR3 has 13 amino acids. The CDR3 sequence is CASSRTGGGEAFF. The CDR3, as DNA: TGTGCCAGCAGCAGGACAGGGGGCGGTGAAGCTTTCTTT.

This chain connects TRBV6-5 to TRBJ2-2, with D uncertain. This CDR3 comprises 16 residues. Per germline, CDR1 MNHEY and CDR2 SVGAGI. Trimming pared 0 bases from V and 1 base from J, leaving 9 bases between. The CDR3 DNA reads TGTGCCAGCAGTTACTCGGCACTACTGAACACCGGGGAGCTGTTTTTT. This gives the protein CASSYSALLNTGELFF.

This clone was seen a single time. The rearrangement uses TRBV19 and TRBJ2-1, with 10 bases that match TRBD2. The CDR3 extends over 15 amino acids. J was trimmed by 7 bases and V by 5 bases; bases with no gene match: 8. Germline V gene sequence: CDR1 LNHDA, CDR2 SQIVND (reference sequence). The CDR3 loop reads CASSVTGTSVNEQFF. The CDR3 bases are TGTGCCAGTAGTGTCACTGGGACTAGCGTAAATGAGCAGTTCTTC.

The chain uses TRBV27 and TRBJ2-3; TRBD2 agrees at 10 bases. V shed 6 bases and J 4 bases; nucleotides not matched to a gene: 7. The CDR3 contains 15 residues. The germline CDR1 and CDR2 sequences are MNHEY and SMNVEV (reference sequence). The CDR3 coding sequence is TGTGCCAGCAGGATAACTGGACTAGCGGCAGATACGCAGTATTTT. Its translation is CASRITGLAADTQYF.

This rearrangement joins TRBV27 to TRBJ1-5; 9 bases match TRBD1. This CDR3 region has 15 residues. Germline V gene sequence: CDR1 MNHEY, CDR2 SMNVEV (reference sequence). The V segment lost 6 bases and the J segment 2 bases; nucleotides outside the gene matches: 5. The CDR3 bases are TGTGCCAGCAGGGGGACAGGGTTAGGCAATCAGCCCCAGCATTTT. Amino acids: CASRGTGLGNQPQHF.

The V gene is TRBV7-2, the J gene TRBJ2-5, with 9 bases lining up with TRBD2. Germline CDR1 reads SGHTA; CDR2 reads FQGNSA. The CDR3 consists of 15 residues. J was trimmed by 1 base and V by 2 bases; bases with no gene match: 2. Here the CDR3 reads CASSLTSGLQETQYF. CDR3 coding DNA: TGTGCCAGCAGCTTAACTAGCGGGCTCCAAGAGACCCAGTACTTC.

The genes are TRBV6-6 and TRBJ2-2; D ambiguous. V gave up 3 bases and J gave up 3 bases, with 2 bases separating them. The CDR3 contains 12 residues. Germline CDR1 reads MNHNY; CDR2 reads SVGAGI (reference sequence). The CDR3 sequence: CASSYDTGELFF. CDR3 nucleotide sequence: TGTGCCAGCAGTTATGACACCGGGGAGCTGTTTTTT.

The chain joins TRBV4-1 to TRBJ2-6; no clear D. The CDR3 runs 13 residues. V lost 1 base and J 4 bases, leaving 2 bases between the germline ends. Per germline, CDR1 MGHRA and CDR2 YSYEKL. Written as DNA, the CDR3 is TGCGCCAGCAGCCAAGCCGGGGCCAACGTCCTGACTTTC. The encoded protein is CASSQAGANVLTF.

CDR3: CASSMRVAGRRTGELFF. The CDR3, as DNA: TGTGCCAGTAGTATGAGGGTTGCGGGGCGCCGAACCGGGGAGCTGTTTTTT. The chain joins TRBV19 to TRBJ2-2; possibly TRBD2 for D (6 bases). With 3 bases removed from V and 5 bases from J, the gap between germline ends came to 19 bases. The CDR3 loop spans 17 amino acids. Germline CDR1 LNHDA, CDR2 SQIVND (reference sequence). Based on the CDR3 plus reference TRBV19 and TRBJ2-2, the full variable domain is DGGITQSPKYLFRKEGQNVTLSCEQNLNHDAMYWYRQDPGQGLRLIYYSQIVNDFQKGDIAEGYSVSREKKESFPLTVTSAQKNPTAFYLCASSMRVAGRRTGELFFGEGSRLTVL.

Comment on this clone: The sample carries other DNA sequences with the same CDR3. This chain connects TRBV18 to TRBJ1-1; 8 nucleotides align to TRBD1. The germline V gene has CDR1 KGHSH and CDR2 LQKENI. V lost 6 bases, J lost 1 base, and 4 bases stayed unmatched. The CDR3 has 14 residues. CDR3 DNA: TGTGCCAGCTCCCCCGGACAGGGGAACACTGAAGCTTTCTTT. Amino acids: CASSPGQGNTEAFF.

This chain uses TRBV30 with TRBJ2-2; no clear D gene. V was clipped by 4 bases and J by 0 bases, with 9 bases between them. CDR1 and CDR2 from the germline V gene are GTSNPN and SVGIG (reference sequence). CDR3 length equals 14 residues. The CDR3 nucleotides read TGTGCCTGGAAAACGGCCACGAACACCGGGGAGCTGTTTTTT. It translates to CAWKTATNTGELFF.

The chain recombines TRBV5-6 with TRBJ1-4; perhaps TRBD1 as D (5 bases). The ends were cut back, 4 bases at V and 6 bases at J, with 13 bases in the middle. The germline V gene has CDR1 SGHDT and CDR2 YYEEEE. The CDR3 contains 14 residues. The CDR3 region is CASSPGGGDEKLFF. CDR3 in DNA: TGTGCCAGCAGCCCTGGGGGAGGGGATGAAAAACTGTTTTTT.

This chain joins TRBV5-1 and TRBJ2-5; D is possibly TRBD2 (6 bases). This CDR3 region has 17 residues. Germline CDR1 and CDR2: SGHRS and YFSETQ. The ends were cut back, 0 bases at V and 5 bases at J, with 20 bases in the middle. The CDR3 DNA follows: TGCGCCAGCAGCTTGGCCCTTACCGGGGGAGGTTTGGAGACCCAGTACTTC. It specifies CASSLALTGGGLETQYF.

V is TRBV28 and J is TRBJ1-5; 8 positions match TRBD1. Germline loops: CDR1 MDHEN, CDR2 SYDVKM. V was pared by 11 bases and J by 2 bases, with 14 bases of the junction left unmatched. The CDR3 has 16 residues. The CDR3 bases are TGTGCCTCCAGAATCCTCACAGGGGGGCGCAATCAGCCCCAGCATTTT. This codes for CASRILTGGRNQPQHF.

V and J are TRBV5-1 and TRBJ1-4; D call uncertain. Trimming removed 0 bases at V and 4 bases at J, with 13 bases between. The CDR3 extends over 16 amino acids. From germline, CDR1 is SGHRS and CDR2 YFSETQ. This CDR3 is CASSLVGGSNNEKLFF. In DNA, the CDR3 is TGCGCCAGCAGCTTGGTCGGAGGGAGCAATAATGAAAAACTGTTTTTT.

The chain's CDR3 is CASTGSGLSYEQYF. The CDR3 nucleotides read TGTGCCAGCACCGGTAGCGGTCTTTCCTACGAGCAGTACTTC. The gene calls are TRBV28 and TRBJ2-7, with D possibly being TRBD2 (6 bases). The CDR3 totals 14 residues. V lost 7 bases, J lost 1 base, and 14 bases lay in between. CDR1 MDHEN and CDR2 SYDVKM come from the germline V gene.

The V gene is TRBV15, the J gene TRBJ1-5; D is possibly TRBD1 (5 bases). Germline V gene lookup returns CDR1 LNHNV and CDR2 YYDKDF (reference sequence). The V end lost 1 base, the J end lost 2 bases, and 15 bases lay between the germline ends. The length of the CDR3 is 17 residues. The CDR3 nucleotides are TGTGCCACCAGCAGAGCTTTTGGGGCGGAGGGCAATCAGCCCCAGCATTTT. Translating gives CATSRAFGAEGNQPQHF. Based on the CDR3 plus reference TRBV15 and TRBJ1-5, the full variable domain is DAMVIQNPRYQVTQFGKPVTLSCSQTLNHNVMYWYQQKSSQAPKLLFHYYDKDFNNEADTPDNFQSRRPNTSFCFLDIRSPGLGDTAMYLCATSRAFGAEGNQPQHFGDGTRLSIL.

This chain uses TRBV7-6 with TRBJ2-5; the D gene is possibly TRBD1 (7 bases). The CDR3 has 16 amino acids. Trimming shortened V by 5 bases and J by 5 bases, and 21 bases separated the two germline ends. Germline V gene data show CDR1 as SGHVS and CDR2 as FNYEAQ. CDR3: CASSLPPGARGETQYF. The CDR3 DNA follows: TGTGCCAGCAGCCTTCCCCCGGGGGCCAGGGGGGAGACCCAGTACTTC.

This chain links TRBV28 with TRBJ2-5; weak D call: TRBD2 (6 bases). The CDR3 extends over 15 amino acids. Germline V gives CDR1 MDHEN, CDR2 SYDVKM. The germline V and J ends were trimmed by 6 bases and 0 bases, with 14 bases remaining between them. The CDR3 DNA sequence: TGTGCCAGCAGGGTGGGGGGAGCGGACCAAGAGACCCAGTACTTC. Its protein product is CASRVGGADQETQYF.